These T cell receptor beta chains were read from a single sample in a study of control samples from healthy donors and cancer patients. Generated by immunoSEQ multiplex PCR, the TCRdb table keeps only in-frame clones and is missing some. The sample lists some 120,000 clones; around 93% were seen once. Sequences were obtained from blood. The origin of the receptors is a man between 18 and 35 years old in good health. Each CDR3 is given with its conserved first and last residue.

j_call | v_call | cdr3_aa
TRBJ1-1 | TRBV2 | CASSEAVTGGRTEAFF
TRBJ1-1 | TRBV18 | CASSPGAVGGTEAFF
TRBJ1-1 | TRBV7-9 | CASSRGTGITEAFF
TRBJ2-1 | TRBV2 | CASSPTGGGRHEQFF
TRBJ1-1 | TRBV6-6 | CASSRVRDTEAFF
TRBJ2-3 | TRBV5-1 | CASSQPQYF
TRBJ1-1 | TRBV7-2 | CASRGYAEAFF
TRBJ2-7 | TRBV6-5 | CASLTERGYEQYF
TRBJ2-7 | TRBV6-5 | CASRDSQPYYEQYF
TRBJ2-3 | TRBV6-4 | CASSGQGTDTQYF
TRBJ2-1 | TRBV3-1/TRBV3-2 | CASSQDRASYNEQFF
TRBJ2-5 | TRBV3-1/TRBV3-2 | CASSQGLAGIQETQYF
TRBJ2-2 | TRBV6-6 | CASTADRVNTGELFF
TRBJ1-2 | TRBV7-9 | CASSARHTGLDYGYTF
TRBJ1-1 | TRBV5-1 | CASRPLTGNTEAFF
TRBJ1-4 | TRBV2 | CASNGGREKLFF
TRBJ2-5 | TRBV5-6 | CASSSTYQETQYF
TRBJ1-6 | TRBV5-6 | CASSSTRVYGNSPLHF
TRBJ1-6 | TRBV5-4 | CAGSQGWNSPLHF
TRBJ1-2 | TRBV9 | CASSVDRGSYGYTF
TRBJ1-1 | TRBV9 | CASSVEVSSNTEAFF
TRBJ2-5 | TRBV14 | CASSQLDREETQYF
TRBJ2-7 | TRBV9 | CASSVGGYEQYF
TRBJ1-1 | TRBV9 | CASSPKTGTGAEAFF
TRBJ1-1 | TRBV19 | CASSIVGFDEAFF
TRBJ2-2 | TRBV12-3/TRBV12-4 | CASSLSDTGELFF
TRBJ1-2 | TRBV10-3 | CAISESYTNRGYGYTF
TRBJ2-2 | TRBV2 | CARRTVSTGELFF
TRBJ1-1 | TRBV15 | CATSRDRGNTEAFF
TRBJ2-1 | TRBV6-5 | CASSRGQGYNEQFF